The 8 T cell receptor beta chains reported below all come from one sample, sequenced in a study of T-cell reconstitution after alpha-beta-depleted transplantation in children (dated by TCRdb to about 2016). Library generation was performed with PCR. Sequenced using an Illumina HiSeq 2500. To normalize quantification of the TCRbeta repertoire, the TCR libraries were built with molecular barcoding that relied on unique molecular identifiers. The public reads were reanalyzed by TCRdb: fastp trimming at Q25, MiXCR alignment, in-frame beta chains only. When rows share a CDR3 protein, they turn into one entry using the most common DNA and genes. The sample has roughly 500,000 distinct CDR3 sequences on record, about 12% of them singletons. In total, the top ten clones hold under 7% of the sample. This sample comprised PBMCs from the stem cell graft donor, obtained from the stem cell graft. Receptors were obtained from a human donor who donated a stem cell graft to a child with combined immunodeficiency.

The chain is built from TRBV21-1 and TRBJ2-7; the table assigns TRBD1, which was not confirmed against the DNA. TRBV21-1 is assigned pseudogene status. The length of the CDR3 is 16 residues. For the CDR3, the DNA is TGTGCCAGCAGCGGGCACCGGGACAGGGGATCCTACGAGCAGTACTTC. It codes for CASSGHRDRGSYEQYF.

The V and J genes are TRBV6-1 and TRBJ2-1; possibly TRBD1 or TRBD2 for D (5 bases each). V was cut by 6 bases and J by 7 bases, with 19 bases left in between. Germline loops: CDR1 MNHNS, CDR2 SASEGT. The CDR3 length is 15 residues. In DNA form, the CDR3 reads TGTGCCAGCAGATTCCGAGGGGCTACTGGTAATGAGCAGTTCTTC. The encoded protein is CASRFRGATGNEQFF.

The CDR3 coding sequence is TGTGCCAGCAGCCGTAGCGGGAGGAGCACAGATACGCAGTATTTT. Encoded protein: CASSRSGRSTDTQYF. This rearrangement joins TRBV7-9 to TRBJ2-3; 10 bases match TRBD2. The ends lost 5 bases at V and 0 bases at J; junction bases unmatched: 2. The CDR3 is 15 amino acids. Looked up from germline, CDR1 is SEHNR and CDR2 is FQNEAQ (reference sequence).

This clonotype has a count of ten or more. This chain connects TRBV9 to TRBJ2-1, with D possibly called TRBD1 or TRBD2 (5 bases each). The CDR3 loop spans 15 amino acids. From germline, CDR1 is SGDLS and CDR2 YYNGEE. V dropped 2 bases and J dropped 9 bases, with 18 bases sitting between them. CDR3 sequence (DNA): TGTGCCAGCAGCGTCCTCAGCGGATCTGGGGGTGAGCAGTTCTTC. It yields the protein CASSVLSGSGGEQFF.

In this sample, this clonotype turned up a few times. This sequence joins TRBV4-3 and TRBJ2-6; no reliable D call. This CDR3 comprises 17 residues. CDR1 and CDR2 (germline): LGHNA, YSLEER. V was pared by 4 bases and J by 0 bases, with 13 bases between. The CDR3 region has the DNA TGCGCCAGCAGCCCGGGTGACTTCGTCTCTGGGGCCAACGTCCTGACTTTC. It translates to CASSPGDFVSGANVLTF.

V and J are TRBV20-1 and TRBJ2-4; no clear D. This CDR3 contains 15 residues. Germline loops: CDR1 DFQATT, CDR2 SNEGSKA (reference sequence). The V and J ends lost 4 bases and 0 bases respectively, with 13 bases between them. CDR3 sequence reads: CSANVRSLAKNIQYF. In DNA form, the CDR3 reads TGCAGTGCTAACGTCAGGAGTCTAGCCAAAAACATTCAGTACTTC.

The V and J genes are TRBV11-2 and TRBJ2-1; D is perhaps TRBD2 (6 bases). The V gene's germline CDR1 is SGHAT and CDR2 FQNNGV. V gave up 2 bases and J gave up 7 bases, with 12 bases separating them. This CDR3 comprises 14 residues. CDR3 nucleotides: TGTGCCAGCAGCTTAACCCCCGCGGGAAATGAGCAGTTCTTC. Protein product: CASSLTPAGNEQFF.

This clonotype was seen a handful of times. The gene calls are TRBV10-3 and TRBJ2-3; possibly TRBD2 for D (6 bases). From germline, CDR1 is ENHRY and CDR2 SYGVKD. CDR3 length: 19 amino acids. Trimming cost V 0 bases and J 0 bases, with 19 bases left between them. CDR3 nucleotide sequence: TGTGCCATCAGTGAGTCAAGGCCCCTTAGCGGTGAGAGCACAGATACGCAGTATTTT. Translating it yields CAISESRPLSGESTDTQYF.